The clone carrying this T cell receptor beta chain has only a few counts. A 5'RACE reaction primed in the constant segment made cDNA libraries of TCR alpha and TCR beta, and these carried sample barcodes and UMIs. From the 5' RACE reads, TCRdb called clonotypes with MiXCR, one entry per CDR3 protein. The sample yields 310,000 or so distinct CDR3 sequences, approximately 15% seen once. CDR3 length: 15 residues. Germline CDR1 SGHVS, CDR2 FNYEAQ. V lost 5 bases to trimming and J lost 2 bases, with 14 bases between them. This record comes from a study of T-cell memory formation after mild COVID-19. The sequence came from a man younger than 30 who had mild COVID-19 (a few samples of this study predate the infection). Cell type and time point are not known. The sample consisted of PBMCs or a T cell subset sorted from them (not recorded which). The V gene is TRBV7-6, the J gene TRBJ2-3; the D gene is possibly TRBD1 (6 bases). CDR3 coding DNA: TGTGCCAGCAGCGCCGGGACATATGCCACAGATACGCAGTATTTT. Translated, it gives CASSAGTYATDTQYF. The variable domain in full, with the rest retrieved from reference TRBV7-6 and TRBJ2-3, is GAGVSQSPRYKVTKRGQDVALRCDPISGHVSLYWYRQALGQGPEFLTYFNYEAQQDKSGLPNDRFSAERPEGSISTLTIQRTEQRDSAMYRCASSAGTYATDTQYFGPGTRLTVL.